These 19 T cell receptor beta chains came from one sample sequenced in a study of long-term antiretroviral therapy in people with HIV. Version v3.0 of the immunoSEQ assay ran at survey level. Assay used: immunoSEQ multiplex PCR; TCRdb lists only in-frame clones, some missing. The sample has approximately 26,000 clones, roughly nine tenths seen once; the top ten hold under 5.5%. This sample comprised unsorted PBMCs, obtained 3.1 years after starting antiretroviral therapy. The receptors come from a man between 18 and 35 years old with HIV.

In this sample, this clone turned up once. At one boundary the junction diverges from the germline segment, which might be a read error. This chain uses TRBV7-7 with TRBJ2-2; D call uncertain. The length of the CDR3 is 14 residues. Germline CDR1 and CDR2: SSHAT and FNYEAQ (reference sequence). The CDR3 nucleotides are TGTGCTAGCAGGACGGGCATAAACACCGGGGAGCTGTTTTTT. Translated, it gives CASRTGINTGELFF. The variable domain in full, completed from reference TRBV7-7 and TRBJ2-2, reads GAGVSQSPRYKVTKRGQDVTLRCDPISSHATLYWYQQALGQGPEFLTYFNYEAQPDKSGLPSDRFSAERPEGSISTLTIQRTEQRDSAMYRCASRTGINTGELFFGEGSRLTVL.

V gene TRBV2 combines with J gene TRBJ1-5, with TRBD1 as a possible D gene (5 bases). The V and J ends lost 8 bases and 7 bases respectively, with 18 bases between them. This CDR3 is 14 amino acids long. Germline assignment: CDR1 SNHLY and CDR2 FYNNEI. CDR3 nucleotides: TGTGCCAGCTCTTCCGGGGCAAGTCGGCAGCCCCAGCATTTT. Its protein product is CASSSGASRQPQHF.

In this sample, this clone turned up once. This chain uses TRBV2 with TRBJ1-5; unclear D gene. This CDR3 spans 15 amino acids. Germline CDR1 and CDR2: SNHLY and FYNNEI. Trimming removed 8 bases at V and 4 bases at J, with 18 bases between. CDR3 region: CASVDVSEGNQPQHF. The CDR3 nucleotides are TGTGCCAGCGTAGATGTTTCCGAGGGAAATCAGCCCCAGCATTTT. Based on the CDR3 plus reference TRBV2 and TRBJ1-5, the full variable domain is EPEVTQTPSHQVTQMGQEVILRCVPISNHLYFYWYRQILGQKVEFLVSFYNNEISEKSEIFDDQFSVERPDGSNFTLKIRSTKLEDSAMYFCASVDVSEGNQPQHFGDGTRLSIL.

This chain connects TRBV7-3 to TRBJ2-3, with a weak D call TRBD1 (6 bases). The CDR3 consists of 15 residues. V was clipped by 5 bases and J by 6 bases, with 18 bases between them. Per the germline V gene, CDR1 is SGHTA and CDR2 is FQGTGA. The CDR3 sequence: CASSVGGPGSDTQYF. CDR3 coding DNA: TGTGCCAGCAGCGTAGGGGGTCCTGGGTCGGATACGCAGTATTTT.

This chain uses TRBV19 with TRBJ2-1, with TRBD2 as a possible D gene (6 bases). There are 14 residues in the CDR3. With 3 bases removed from V and 5 bases from J, the gap between germline ends came to 11 bases. CDR1 and CDR2 from the germline V gene are LNHDA and SQIVND (reference sequence). The CDR3 here is CASSIRAGNNEQFF. CDR3 sequence (DNA): TGTGCCAGTAGTATTCGGGCGGGAAACAATGAGCAGTTCTTC. Full variable domain (remainder filled in from reference TRBV19 and TRBJ2-1): DGGITQSPKYLFRKEGQNVTLSCEQNLNHDAMYWYRQDPGQGLRLIYYSQIVNDFQKGDIAEGYSVSREKKESFPLTVTSAQKNPTAFYLCASSIRAGNNEQFFGPGTRLTVL.

The chain carries TRBV27 and TRBJ2-3; no clear D gene. Germline assignment: CDR1 MNHEY and CDR2 SMNVEV (reference sequence). The V gene lost 3 bases and the J gene lost 1 base, with 11 bases spanning the gap. This CDR3 is 15 amino acids long. CDR3 sequence (DNA): TGTGCCAGCAGTTTCCCTGGCGTGGGCACAGATACGCAGTATTTT. The encoded protein is CASSFPGVGTDTQYF.

V usage is TRBV11-1 and J usage is TRBJ2-1, with 7 bases aligning to TRBD2. The V segment lost 5 bases and the J segment 3 bases; nucleotides outside the gene matches: 7. Germline CDR1 reads SGHAT; CDR2 reads FQDESV (reference sequence). The CDR3 spans 15 residues. Here the CDR3 reads CASSITSEFYNEQFF. In DNA form, the CDR3 reads TGTGCCAGCAGCATAACTAGCGAGTTCTACAATGAGCAGTTCTTC.

V usage is TRBV7-8 and J usage is TRBJ2-5; tentative D call: TRBD2 (5 bases). From germline, CDR1 is SGHVS and CDR2 FQNEAQ. There are 15 residues in the CDR3. V lost 3 bases and J 4 bases, leaving 15 bases between the germline ends. The CDR3 DNA reads TGTGCCAGCAGCTTGGTAGCGCAAAGGCGAGAGACCCAGTACTTC. It specifies CASSLVAQRRETQYF.

The V call is TRBV28, the J call TRBJ1-2, with D unclear. CDR1 is MDHEN, CDR2 SYDVKM, per germline. The CDR3 length is 17 residues. Trimming took off 6 bases at V and 2 bases at J, with 22 bases between the two ends. CDR3 region: CASSPRQDHPSNYGYTF. The CDR3 DNA follows: TGTGCCAGCAGCCCCCGCCAGGACCATCCCTCGAACTATGGCTACACCTTC.

The chain links TRBV19 to TRBJ1-1, with D tentatively TRBD1 (5 bases). The germline gives CDR1 LNHDA, CDR2 SQIVND (reference sequence). The CDR3 length is 12 residues. CDR3 DNA sequence: TGTACCTCGCAGGGCGCGGACACTGAAGCTTTCTTT. Its translation is CTSQGADTEAFF.

This rearrangement joins TRBV5-6 to TRBJ2-7; D unresolved. CDR1 is SGHDT, CDR2 YYEEEE, per germline. The CDR3 runs 12 residues. Trimming took off 6 bases at V and 0 bases at J, with 7 bases between the two ends. The CDR3 sequence: CASNSLSYEQYF. CDR3 coding DNA: TGTGCCAGCAACTCCCTCTCCTACGAGCAGTACTTC.

V is TRBV11-3 and J is TRBJ2-3; D is possibly TRBD1 (5 bases). Trimming cost V 4 bases and J 1 base, with 9 bases left between them. This CDR3 contains 14 residues. Germline V lookup: CDR1 SGHNT, CDR2 YENEEA. CDR3 DNA: TGTGCCAGCAGCTCCAGGGTGGGCACAGATACGCAGTATTTT. The encoded protein is CASSSRVGTDTQYF.

The V call is TRBV7-9, the J call TRBJ2-3; D gene uncertain. Trimming pared 5 bases from V and 4 bases from J, leaving 7 bases between. Per germline, CDR1 SEHNR and CDR2 FQNEAQ (reference sequence). This CDR3 has 12 residues. CDR3 nucleotides: TGTGCCAGCAGCCCCCATGCAGATACGCAGTATTTT. It codes for CASSPHADTQYF.

The CDR3 DNA is TGTGCCAGCAGCGTAGGGGCCACGGATTCACCCCTCCACTTT. Translated: CASSVGATDSPLHF. This chain links TRBV9 with TRBJ1-6; D is unclear. The CDR3 length is 14 residues. The germline V gene has CDR1 SGDLS and CDR2 YYNGEE. Trimming shortened V by 0 bases and J by 8 bases, and 9 bases separated the two germline ends.

The chain joins TRBV12-2 to TRBJ2-1; TRBD2 reflects the table's D call only, with no check against the DNA. TRBV12-2 is shown as a pseudogene. The CDR3 has 19 amino acids. The CDR3 spells CASRQRTSGSGGSYNEQFF. The DNA for the CDR3 is TGTGCAAGTCGCCAACGGACTAGCGGGAGCGGAGGGTCCTACAATGAGCAGTTCTTC.

V is TRBV4-1 and J is TRBJ2-3; D tentatively reads TRBD1 or TRBD2 (5 bases each). The CDR3 has 17 amino acids. The germline V gene has CDR1 MGHRA and CDR2 YSYEKL. The V and J ends lost 3 bases and 1 base respectively, with 17 bases between them. The CDR3 DNA reads as TGCGCCAGCAGCCAGAGGGGCCATCGGCGCGGCACAGATACGCAGTATTTT. This encodes CASSQRGHRRGTDTQYF.

V usage is TRBV9 and J usage is TRBJ2-3; D is uncertain. Trimming pared 3 bases from V and 10 bases from J, leaving 15 bases between. CDR3 length: 13 amino acids. The V gene's germline CDR1 is SGDLS and CDR2 YYNGEE. DNA for the CDR3: TGTGCCAGCAGCGACAATAACGGTGCTGCGCAGTATTTT. Translation: CASSDNNGAAQYF. Looking up the rest from reference TRBV9 and TRBJ2-3 gives the full variable domain: DSGVTQTPKHLITATGQRVTLRCSPRSGDLSVYWYQQSLDQGLQFLIQYYNGEERAKGNILERFSAQQFPDLHSELNLSSLELGDSALYFCASSDNNGAAQYFGPGTRLTVL.

The chain joins TRBV9 to TRBJ1-4; D not resolved. Germline CDR1 reads SGDLS; CDR2 reads YYNGEE. The length of the CDR3 is 15 residues. V lost 0 bases and J lost 7, with 13 bases in between. The CDR3 protein is CASSVAKSWTEKLFF. DNA of the CDR3: TGTGCCAGCAGCGTAGCGAAGAGTTGGACTGAAAAACTGTTTTTT.

This clone was counted once. The chain joins TRBV19 to TRBJ2-3, with a weak D call TRBD1 (5 bases). Trimming removed 0 bases from V and 0 bases from J, with 16 bases in between. The CDR3 loop spans 18 amino acids. Germline V gene data show CDR1 as LNHDA and CDR2 as SQIVND (reference sequence). The CDR3 coding sequence is TGTGCCAGTAGTATAGATGACAGAATCGTACCTAGCACAGATACGCAGTATTTT. Translated: CASSIDDRIVPSTDTQYF.